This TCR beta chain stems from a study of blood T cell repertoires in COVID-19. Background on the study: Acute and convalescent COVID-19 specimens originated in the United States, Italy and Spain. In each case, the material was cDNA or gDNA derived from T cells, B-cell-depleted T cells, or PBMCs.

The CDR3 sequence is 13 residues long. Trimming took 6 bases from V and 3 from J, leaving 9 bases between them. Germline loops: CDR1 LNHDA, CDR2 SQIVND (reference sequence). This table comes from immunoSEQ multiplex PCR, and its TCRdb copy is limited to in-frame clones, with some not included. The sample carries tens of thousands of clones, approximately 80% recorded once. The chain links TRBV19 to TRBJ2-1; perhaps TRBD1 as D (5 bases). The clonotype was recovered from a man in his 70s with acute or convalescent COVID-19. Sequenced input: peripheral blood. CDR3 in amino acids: CASSLDSYNEQFF. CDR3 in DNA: TGTGCCAGTAGCCTAGACAGCTACAATGAGCAGTTCTTC.